Below, one T cell receptor (beta chain) is given with its context. The sample belongs to a study of blood T cell repertoires in COVID-19. CDR1 and CDR2 (germline): SGDLS, YYNGEE. J gave up 2 bases and V 4 bases, and 6 bases lay outside the gene matches. The CDR3 totals 15 residues. This table comes from immunoSEQ multiplex PCR, and its TCRdb copy is limited to in-frame clones, with some not included. The data contain about 270,000 clones, around 90% of them singletons. Sequences were obtained from PBMCs or T cells enriched from blood (not recorded which). V gene TRBV9 combines with J gene TRBJ2-1; 7 nucleotides line up with TRBD1. The receptor was derived from a man aged 40-49 years who had been exposed to COVID-19. CDR3 nucleotide sequence: TGTGCCAGCAGCCCGGGACAGTCCACCTACAATGAGCAGTTCTTC. It yields the protein CASSPGQSTYNEQFF.